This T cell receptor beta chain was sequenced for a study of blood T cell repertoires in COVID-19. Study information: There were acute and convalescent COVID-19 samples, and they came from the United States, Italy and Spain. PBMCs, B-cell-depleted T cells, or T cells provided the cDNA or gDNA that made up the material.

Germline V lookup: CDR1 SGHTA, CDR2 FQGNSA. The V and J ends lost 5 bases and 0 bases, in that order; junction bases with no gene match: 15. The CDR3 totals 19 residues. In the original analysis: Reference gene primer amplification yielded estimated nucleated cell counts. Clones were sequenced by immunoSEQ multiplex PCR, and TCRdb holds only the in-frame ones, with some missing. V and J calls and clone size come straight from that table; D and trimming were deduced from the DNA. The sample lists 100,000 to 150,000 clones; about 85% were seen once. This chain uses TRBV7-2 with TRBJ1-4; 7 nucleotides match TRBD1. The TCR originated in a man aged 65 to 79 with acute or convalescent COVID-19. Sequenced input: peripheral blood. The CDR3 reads CASSPRAQGRHATNEKLFF. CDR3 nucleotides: TGTGCCAGCAGCCCCCGGGCACAGGGGCGCCATGCAACTAATGAAAAACTGTTTTTT.